This T cell receptor (beta chain) was profiled in a study of cytomegalovirus exposure and HLA in healthy donors. Study details: The platform used for the 120 validation repertoires matched that of the approximately 670 first-cohort repertoires, a later analysis reported.

While the first cohort had over 650 subjects, the donors belonged to the separate validation cohort of roughly 120 subjects. This CDR3 has 16 amino acids. V was clipped by 3 bases and J by 3 bases; unmatched bases: 9. Germline-derived CDR1 and CDR2 are SGDLS and YYNGEE. The method was immunoSEQ multiplex PCR; TCRdb's version includes in-frame clones alone and lacks a portion of them. The sample has about 120,000 clones; 70% to 90% are singletons. Study-wide points: Within the approximately 110 validation repertoires, first-cohort TCR clusters tended to co-occur, according to a later analysis. It was around 160 TCR beta chains that were listed as cytomegalovirus-associated.

Regarding this clone: Antigen unknown.

Sequenced material: PBMCs. The sequence was obtained from a woman aged 18-30 years in good health and CMV-seropositive. The gene calls are TRBV9 and TRBJ1-2; 9 bases map to TRBD1. The CDR3 loop reads CASSGVRRQGDYGYTF. The CDR3 DNA follows: TGTGCCAGCAGCGGGGTTCGAAGACAGGGGGACTATGGCTACACCTTC. The whole variable domain, remainder taken from reference TRBV9 and TRBJ1-2, is DSGVTQTPKHLITATGQRVTLRCSPRSGDLSVYWYQQSLDQGLQFLIQYYNGEERAKGNILERFSAQQFPDLHSELNLSSLELGDSALYFCASSGVRRQGDYGYTFGSGTRLTVV.